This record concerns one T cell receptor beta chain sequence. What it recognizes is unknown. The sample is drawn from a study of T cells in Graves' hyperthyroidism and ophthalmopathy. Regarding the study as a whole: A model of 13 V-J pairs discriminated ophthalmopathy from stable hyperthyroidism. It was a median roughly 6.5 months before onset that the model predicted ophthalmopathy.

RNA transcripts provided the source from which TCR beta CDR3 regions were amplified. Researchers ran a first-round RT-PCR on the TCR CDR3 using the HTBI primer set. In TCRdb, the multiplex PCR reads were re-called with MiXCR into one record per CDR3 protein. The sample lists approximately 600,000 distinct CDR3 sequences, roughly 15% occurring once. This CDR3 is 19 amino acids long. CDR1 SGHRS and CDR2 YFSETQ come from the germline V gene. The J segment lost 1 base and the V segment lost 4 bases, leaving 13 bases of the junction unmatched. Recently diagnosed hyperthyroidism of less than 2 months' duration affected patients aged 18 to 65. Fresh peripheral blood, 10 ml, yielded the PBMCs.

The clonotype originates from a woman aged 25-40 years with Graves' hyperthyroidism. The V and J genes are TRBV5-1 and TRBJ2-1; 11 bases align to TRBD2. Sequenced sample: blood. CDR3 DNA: TGCGCCAGCAGCGCCGGATTAGCGGGAGGGTCTTTTTCCTACAATGAGCAGTTCTTC. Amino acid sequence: CASSAGLAGGSFSYNEQFF.